A selection of T cell receptor beta chains follows, all from one sample in a study of CD8+ T cells in alopecia areata. Sequenced by immunoSEQ multiplex PCR; TCRdb stores in-frame clones only, minus some. The sample carries approximately 210,000 clones, under 80% recorded once. The sample was CD4+ T cells sorted from blood, taken around week 50, from a patient treated with tofacitinib. These TCRs come from a human donor with alopecia areata. CDR3s include the opening cysteine and the closing phenylalanine or tryptophan. The D gene is left open where the match is weak.

J gene,V gene,D gene,CDR3 protein
TRBJ2-2,TRBV5-1,NA,CASSLATGHTGELFF
TRBJ1-4,TRBV30,NA,CAWSDGRNEKLFF
TRBJ2-7,TRBV9,TRBD1,CASSRSGTGYEQYF
TRBJ1-2,TRBV29-1,NA,CSVESGDGYTF
TRBJ2-1,TRBV2,NA,CASSERGPGGYNEQFF
TRBJ2-2,TRBV30,TRBD2,CAWSPGGSGELFF
TRBJ1-5,TRBV30,NA,CAWSAGWDQPQHF
TRBJ1-2,TRBV18,NA,CASSPLDSPGYGYTF
TRBJ1-1,TRBV15,TRBD1,CATSIDRGITEAFF
TRBJ1-6,TRBV30,TRBD1,CAWSSRTGGGSPLHF
TRBJ2-2,TRBV30,NA,CAWSPVLEMNTGELFF
TRBJ2-1,TRBV6-5,TRBD2,CASSTGTSRDEQFF
TRBJ2-5,TRBV13,NA,CASSSQNYRVFETQYF
TRBJ2-7,TRBV7-6,TRBD2,CASSLERGGYEQYF
TRBJ2-3,TRBV10-3,TRBD2,CAISDTASGGAGDTQYF
TRBJ2-5,TRBV18,NA,CASSRRDLKFGETQYF
TRBJ1-2,TRBV30,NA,CAWSRGQTANYGYTF
TRBJ1-2,TRBV30,NA,CACQTGTGGYTF
TRBJ1-2,TRBV7-2,NA,CASSLAGAGYTF
TRBJ1-2,TRBV6-5,NA,CATYENYGYTF
TRBJ2-2,TRBV30,NA,CAWRRQSTGELFF
TRBJ2-3,TRBV28,NA,CASSLPGTLPDTQYF
TRBJ2-6,TRBV29-1,NA,CSARYSGANVLTF
TRBJ2-7,TRBV6-5,NA,CASSYEGFYEQYF
TRBJ2-1,TRBV7-2,NA,CASSLVFGAGEQFF
TRBJ2-1,TRBV5-5,NA,CASSLDLGSYNEQFF
TRBJ2-7,TRBV1,NA,CTSSQFGGYEQYF
TRBJ1-1,TRBV11-3,NA,CASSFGPTQYTEAFF
TRBJ2-7,TRBV2,TRBD1,CASRDRWGSYEQYF
TRBJ1-3,TRBV18,NA,CASSTPPSVSGNTIYF
TRBJ2-7,TRBV10-3,NA,CAISESPRYEQYF
TRBJ2-6,TRBV18,NA,CASSPPGISGANVLTF
TRBJ1-4,TRBV7-8,NA,CASSPVGRGNEKLFF
TRBJ2-7,TRBV29-1,NA,CSVGGTGTYEQYF